Detailed here is one T cell receptor beta chain. Per the original methods: Nucleated cell number was recorded as an estimate derived from reference gene primer amplification. Sequencing was performed with immunoSEQ multiplex PCR; in TCRdb, only in-frame clones are kept and a portion is missing. V and J calls and clone size are copied from that table; D and trimming were computed from the DNA. The table lists about 44,000 clones, approximately 82% of them singletons. This sample was included in a study of blood T cell repertoires in COVID-19. About the study: Collection of acute and convalescent COVID-19 samples took place in the United States, Italy and Spain. In each case, the material was cDNA or gDNA derived from T cells, B-cell-depleted T cells, or PBMCs.

V was clipped by 8 bases and J by 2 bases, with 14 bases between them. There are 14 residues in the CDR3. Germline loops: CDR1 LNHDA, CDR2 SQIVND (reference sequence). The sequenced material came from peripheral blood. This TCR derives from a woman between 70 and 85 years old with acute or convalescent COVID-19. The rearrangement links TRBV19 to TRBJ2-3, with D perhaps TRBD1 (5 bases). For the CDR3, the DNA is TGTGCCAGTCAGGGATCATGGGTCACAGATACGCAGTATTTT. This translates into CASQGSWVTDTQYF. The whole variable domain, filled in from reference TRBV19 and TRBJ2-3, reads DGGITQSPKYLFRKEGQNVTLSCEQNLNHDAMYWYRQDPGQGLRLIYYSQIVNDFQKGDIAEGYSVSREKKESFPLTVTSAQKNPTAFYLCASQGSWVTDTQYFGPGTRLTVL.